This TCR beta chain derives from a study of blood T cell repertoires in COVID-19. Study-level information: Some COVID-19 samples were acute and others convalescent; all came from the United States, Italy and Spain.

Per the original methods: Counts of nucleated cells, estimated from reference gene primer amplification, were obtained. Method: immunoSEQ multiplex PCR; TCRdb's copy keeps in-frame clones and lacks some. The DNA was the basis for D and trimming; V, J and clone size are from that table. The sample contains some 390,000 clones, about 90% of which appear only once. Germline V gives CDR1 LNHDA, CDR2 SQIVND (reference sequence). J was trimmed by 10 bases and V by 4 bases; bases with no gene match: 13. The CDR3 has 16 residues. Recovered Cohort 3 donors showed two negative PCRs, clearance, or symptom resolution.

Sequencing was done on a sample of PBMCs or T cells enriched from blood (not recorded which). This clonotype was sampled from a woman in her twenties or thirties who had recovered from COVID-19. The chain carries TRBV19 and TRBJ2-3; 11 bases line up with TRBD2. The CDR3, as DNA: TGTGCCAGTAGTACCTTAGCGGGAGGGCCCGGTGACGCGCAGTATTTT. This codes for CASSTLAGGPGDAQYF.